This TCR beta chain was captured by sequencing in a study of memory CD8 T cells in hepatitis C reinfection. The CDR3 covers 16 residues. V shed 0 bases, J shed 0 bases, and the junction held 2 bases outside the gene matches. CDR1 SSHAT and CDR2 FNYEAQ come from the germline V gene (reference sequence). This table comes from immunoSEQ multiplex PCR, and its TCRdb copy is limited to in-frame clones, with some not included. The sample has about 50,000 clones, about 91% seen once. As to time point: late/post reinfection, 12 to 24 weeks after detection. TCR sequencing was done directly ex vivo on sorted cells, without expansion in vitro. A couple of donors provided sorted CD3+ CD8+ CD45RO- naive CD8 T cells at all three reinfection time points.

Material for sequencing was naive CD8+ T cells sorted from blood. The sequence came from a man aged 18 to 29 with hepatitis C virus infection. J is TRBJ2-7 and V is TRBV7-7; 10 bases match TRBD2. This chain's CDR3 is CASSLASGGYSYEQYV. CDR3 nucleotide sequence: TGTGCCAGCAGCTTAGCTAGCGGGGGGTACTCCTACGAGCAGTACGTC.